The 25 T cell receptor beta chains below come from one sample, sequenced in a study of blood T cells in healthy people across ages. A second roughly 7 to 11 cycle PCR used barcoded and J-beta primers. MiXCR was run by TCRdb on the 5' RACE reads, yielding one entry per CDR3 protein. Of about 570,000 distinct CDR3 sequences in the sample, approximately 30% were seen once. The sequencing sample was made of blood. The receptor source for this set is a woman between 65 and 79 years old in good health.

This clonotype appeared a few times. This chain uses TRBV5-4 with TRBJ2-2; possible D gene TRBD1, 5 bases. This CDR3 contains 16 residues. Trimming cost V 2 bases and J 4 bases, with 15 bases left between them. Germline CDR1 reads SGHNT; CDR2 reads YYREEE (reference sequence). CDR3 in DNA: TGTGCCAGCAGCTTCAACGCCAGGGTGGGCACCGGGGAGCTGTTTTTT. Protein: CASSFNARVGTGELFF.

This clonotype was found a few times. The genes are TRBV5-1 and TRBJ2-1; 7 bases line up with TRBD1. V shed 4 bases, J shed 7 bases, and the junction held 8 bases outside the gene matches. Per germline, CDR1 SGHRS and CDR2 YFSETQ. This CDR3 has 14 amino acids. CDR3 sequence reads: CASSPNRGRNEQFF. CDR3 nucleotides: TGCGCCAGCAGCCCAAACAGGGGAAGGAATGAGCAGTTCTTC. Complete variable domain (other parts from reference TRBV5-1 and TRBJ2-1): KAGVTQTPRYLIKTRGQQVTLSCSPISGHRSVSWYQQTPGQGLQFLFEYFSETQRNKGNFPGRFSGRQFSNSRSEMNVSTLELGDSALYLCASSPNRGRNEQFFGPGTRLTVL.

The J gene is TRBJ1-1, the V gene TRBV24-1; unclear D gene. Germline CDR1 and CDR2: KGHDR and SFDVKD. This CDR3 is built from 14 residues. Trimming shortened V by 3 bases and J by 4 bases, and 11 bases separated the two germline ends. CDR3 DNA sequence: TGTGCCACCAGTGATACCAGGAGGAGCACTGAAGCTTTCTTT. Translation gives CATSDTRRSTEAFF.

The chain has TRBV7-2 and TRBJ2-3, with 9 positions matching TRBD2. This CDR3 spans 15 amino acids. CDR1 SGHTA and CDR2 FQGNSA come from the germline V gene. After removal of 6 bases from V and 2 bases from J, the junction contained 6 bases not matched to a gene. CDR3 sequence (DNA): TGTGCCAGCAGACAGAGCGGGGGGCCCACAGATACGCAGTATTTT. Amino acid sequence: CASRQSGGPTDTQYF.

This clonotype showed up just a few times. The chain carries TRBV5-1 and TRBJ2-3; D may match TRBD1 or TRBD2 (6 bases each). Germline assignment: CDR1 SGHRS and CDR2 YFSETQ. The CDR3 sequence is 15 residues long. V was shortened by 0 bases and J by 4 bases, with 12 bases between the two germline ends. The CDR3 here is CASSLEVGGADTQYF. The CDR3 DNA reads TGCGCCAGCAGCTTGGAGGTGGGGGGCGCAGATACGCAGTATTTT.

The V and J genes are TRBV29-1 and TRBJ1-1; D possibly corresponds to TRBD1 (6 bases). The CDR3 is 13 amino acids. The ends were cut back, 4 bases at V and 0 bases at J, with 9 bases in the middle. Germline V gene data show CDR1 as SQVTM and CDR2 as ANQGSEA. CDR3 amino acids: CSVVRQVNTEAFF. CDR3 bases: TGCAGCGTTGTCAGACAGGTGAACACTGAAGCTTTCTTT.

The genes are TRBV7-9 and TRBJ2-5; 9 bases line up with TRBD2. Germline CDR1 SEHNR, CDR2 FQNEAQ (reference sequence). The CDR3 length is 13 residues. J lost 4 bases, V lost 7 bases, and 4 bases had no gene match. CDR3 sequence: CASTASGAETQYF. CDR3 DNA sequence: TGTGCCAGCACTGCTAGCGGGGCAGAGACCCAGTACTTC. Complete variable domain (other parts from reference TRBV7-9 and TRBJ2-5): DTGVSQNPRHKITKRGQNVTFRCDPISEHNRLYWYRQTLGQGPEFLTYFQNEAQLEKSRLLSDRFSAERPKGSFSTLEIQRTEQGDSAMYLCASTASGAETQYFGPGTRLLVL.

This chain links TRBV25-1 with TRBJ1-2; unclear D gene. The ends were cut back, 3 bases at V and 4 bases at J, with 12 bases in the middle. Germline V gene data show CDR1 as MGHDK and CDR2 as SYGVNS. This CDR3 has 14 amino acids. The CDR3 region has the DNA TGTGCCAGCAGTGAGGGATCCCGGTTCTATGGCTACACCTTC. It specifies CASSEGSRFYGYTF.

The rearrangement uses TRBV27 and TRBJ2-1, with D tentatively TRBD2 (5 bases). The V gene's germline CDR1 is MNHEY and CDR2 SMNVEV (reference sequence). The CDR3 is made up of 15 amino acids. Trimming cost V 6 bases and J 2 bases, with 14 bases left between them. The CDR3 sequence: CASRSRRLTYNEQFF. The CDR3 DNA is TGTGCCAGCAGGTCACGGAGGTTAACCTACAATGAGCAGTTCTTC.

This clonotype was observed a few times. The genes are TRBV7-2 and TRBJ1-4; 9 bases fit TRBD1. This CDR3 comprises 16 residues. CDR1 and CDR2 from the germline V gene are SGHTA and FQGNSA. J gave up 5 bases and V 1 base, and 5 bases lay outside the gene matches. CDR3 protein: CASSLDGGTGNEKLFF. CDR3 DNA: TGTGCCAGCAGCTTAGATGGGGGGACAGGGAATGAAAAACTGTTTTTT. Looking up the rest from reference TRBV7-2 and TRBJ1-4 gives the full variable domain: GAGVSQSPSNKVTEKGKDVELRCDPISGHTALYWYRQSLGQGLEFLIYFQGNSAPDKSGLPSDRFSAERTGGSVSTLTIQRTQQEDSAVYLCASSLDGGTGNEKLFFGSGTQLSVL.

In this sample, this clonotype turned up a few times. The missing conserved phenylalanine or tryptophan at the end of this CDR3 makes a read error likely. The DNA is left out, because the CDR3 cannot be placed on it with certainty; the CDR3 is given as TCRdb lists it. The chain is built from TRBV15 and TRBJ2-4; the D segment call TRBD2 is taken from the table without a DNA check. Germline CDR1 reads LNHNV; CDR2 reads YYDKDF (reference sequence). Both ends counted, the CDR3 spans 12 residues. Here the CDR3 reads CATSRGLGLLYI.

In this sample, this clonotype turned up a few times. CDR3 DNA sequence: TGCGCCAGCAAGGGGGGCTATGGCTACACCTTC. It codes for CASKGGYGYTF. The V gene is TRBV5-1, the J gene TRBJ1-2; TRBD1 might be the D (6 bases). This CDR3 comprises 11 residues. Trimming left V 6 bases short and J 4 bases short, with 7 bases between. From germline, CDR1 is SGHRS and CDR2 YFSETQ.

The chain is built from TRBV6-1 and TRBJ2-1; no firm D call. Germline V CDR1 and CDR2: MNHNS, SASEGT. V dropped 6 bases and J dropped 0 bases, with 9 bases sitting between them. The CDR3 extends over 14 amino acids. The CDR3 bases are TGTGCCAGCAGCCCCTTTGGCTCCTACAATGAGCAGTTCTTC. This sequence encodes CASSPFGSYNEQFF.

This clonotype has just a few counts. The V gene is TRBV30, the J gene TRBJ2-5, with D unclear. The length of the CDR3 is 15 residues. Trimming removed 3 bases at V and 4 bases at J, with 18 bases between. Germline CDR1 reads GTSNPN; CDR2 reads SVGIG (reference sequence). The CDR3 here is CAWRGFTPQGETQYF. The CDR3 DNA is TGTGCCTGGAGGGGATTTACTCCCCAAGGAGAGACCCAGTACTTC. The full variable domain, in which reference TRBV30 and TRBJ2-5 provide the parts outside the CDR3, is SQTIHQWPATLVQPVGSPLSLECTVEGTSNPNLYWYRQAAGRGLQLLFYSVGIGQISSEVPQNLSASRPQDRQFILSSKKLLLSDSGFYLCAWRGFTPQGETQYFGPGTRLLVL.

This clonotype was seen a handful of times. The chain recombines TRBV28 with TRBJ2-6, with a tentative D call TRBD2 (5 bases). The germline gives CDR1 MDHEN, CDR2 SYDVKM. V lost 1 base, J lost 0 bases, and 13 bases lay in between. There are 18 residues in the CDR3. Written as DNA, the CDR3 is TGTGCCAGCAGTTTATCCTCCGGGGAGTTCTCTGGGGCCAACGTCCTGACTTTC. This encodes CASSLSSGEFSGANVLTF.

On this clonotype: The germline gene is not matched at one end of the junction; a read error may be the cause. This sequence joins TRBV5-1 and TRBJ2-2; 9 bases agree with TRBD1. Germline-derived CDR1 and CDR2 are SGHRS and YFSETQ. The CDR3 has 16 amino acids. The CDR3 protein is CASSSAGTGFTGELFF. In nucleotides, the CDR3 is TGCGCCAGCAGCTCCGCCGGGACAGGGTTCACCGGAGAGCTGTTTTTT.

This clonotype was seen a few times. V and J are TRBV30 and TRBJ1-5; no clear D. The CDR3 length is 13 residues. From germline, CDR1 is GTSNPN and CDR2 SVGIG (reference sequence). V lost 0 bases and J lost 4, with 7 bases in between. The CDR3 here is CAWSVSGNQPQHF. DNA of the CDR3: TGTGCCTGGAGTGTATCTGGGAATCAGCCCCAGCATTTT.

The chain carries TRBV7-9 and TRBJ2-6; unclear D gene. V lost 5 bases and J lost 11, with 16 bases in between. The CDR3 covers 14 residues. The germline V gene encodes CDR1 SEHNR and CDR2 FQNEAQ (reference sequence). The CDR3 DNA reads as TGTGCCAGCAGCCTAAAGGGCCTTGGGGACGTCCTGACTTTC. It translates to CASSLKGLGDVLTF.

V is TRBV4-3 and J is TRBJ2-5, with 7 bases lining up with TRBD2. The end of the DNA fits TRBJ2-1 better, so the J call may be wrong. This CDR3 spans 16 amino acids. Germline V CDR1 and CDR2: LGHNA, YSLEER. The CDR3 DNA reads as TGCGCCAGCAGCCAAGCCCGGCTAGCGGTCGGCAATGAGCAGTTCTTC. This sequence encodes CASSQARLAVGNEQFF.

V gene TRBV6-1 combines with J gene TRBJ2-7; the D gene is possibly TRBD2 (5 bases). The germline V gene encodes CDR1 MNHNS and CDR2 SASEGT. Trimming took 6 bases from V and 0 from J, leaving 12 bases between them. The CDR3 covers 14 residues. Here the CDR3 reads CASRGDGGSYEQYF. CDR3 DNA sequence: TGTGCCAGCAGGGGAGACGGAGGCTCCTACGAGCAGTACTTC.

This clonotype was observed a handful of times. This chain uses TRBV29-1 with TRBJ2-7; D not certain. The germline CDR1 and CDR2 sequences are SQVTM and ANQGSEA. V was trimmed by 4 bases and J by 3 bases, leaving 19 bases between them. The CDR3 runs 15 residues. CDR3 sequence (DNA): TGCAGCGTTGTATTCGCGAATGGGCGGAGCTACGAGCAGTACTTC. This encodes CSVVFANGRSYEQYF.

A few counts support this clonotype. This chain joins TRBV12-3 or TRBV12-4 and TRBJ1-3; D not certain. V lost 1 base and J lost 11, with 6 bases in between. The CDR3 extends over 11 amino acids. The CDR3 DNA sequence: TGTGCCAGCAGTTTAGGATTTCCCATATATTTT. Its translation is CASSLGFPIYF.

CDR3 in DNA: TGTGCCAGCACCGTTCTCCACTTT. It encodes CASTVLHF. This rearrangement joins TRBV7-2 to TRBJ1-6; D not resolved. The CDR3 totals 8 residues. Germline values: CDR1 SGHTA, CDR2 FQGNSA. V gave up 7 bases and J gave up 16 bases, with 5 bases separating them.

The chain links TRBV4-3 to TRBJ2-7, with D maybe TRBD2 (6 bases). The CDR3 is 14 amino acids. V was clipped by 3 bases and J by 4 bases, with 13 bases between them. Looked up from germline, CDR1 is LGHNA and CDR2 is YSLEER. CDR3 in DNA: TGCGCCAGCAGCCATGATGCGGGACGATACGAGCAGTACTTC. Encoded protein: CASSHDAGRYEQYF.

Only a few counts were recorded for this clonotype. CDR3 sequence (DNA): TGCAGTGCTAACAGGGGACCCCTCACTGAAGCTTTCTTT. It is translated as CSANRGPLTEAFF. V usage is TRBV20-1 and J usage is TRBJ1-1; 7 bases align to TRBD1. With 4 bases clipped from V and 4 bases from J, the junction kept 6 bases outside the gene matches. The CDR3 runs 13 residues. Germline V gene sequence: CDR1 DFQATT, CDR2 SNEGSKA (reference sequence).